The text below deals with one TCR beta chain. Its antigen is unidentified. Measured with immunoSEQ multiplex PCR; TCRdb has only the in-frame clones, and not every one. The data show about 200,000 clones, 81% seen once. The record originates from a study of cytomegalovirus exposure and HLA in healthy donors. At the level of the study: The same platform used for the approximately 670 first-cohort repertoires was also used for the 90 to 150 validation repertoires, as a later analysis reported.

Findings of the study overall: Generally TCR sequences proved uncommon, though certain public TCRs appeared in numerous donors.

The receptor was isolated from a woman aged 25 to 39 in good health and CMV-seronegative. The sequenced material came from PBMCs.

DNA of the CDR3: TGTGCCAGTAGTATAGCAGGATTACATGGCTACACCTTC. As protein: CASSIAGLHGYTF. The chain is built from TRBV19 and TRBJ1-2; D unresolved. Trimming cost V 1 base and J 6 bases, with 9 bases left between them. CDR3 length: 13 amino acids. CDR1 and CDR2 from the germline V gene are LNHDA and SQIVND (reference sequence). The full variable domain, its missing parts supplied by reference TRBV19 and TRBJ1-2, is DGGITQSPKYLFRKEGQNVTLSCEQNLNHDAMYWYRQDPGQGLRLIYYSQIVNDFQKGDIAEGYSVSREKKESFPLTVTSAQKNPTAFYLCASSIAGLHGYTFGSGTRLTVV.